This entry is about one T cell receptor (beta chain). Its antigen is unidentified. In the PCR, 60 Vbeta and 13 Jbeta primers were used. The repertoire was sequenced with immunoSEQ multiplex PCR; TCRdb's copy has only in-frame clones and lacks some. Of 100,000 or so clones listed, approximately 81% are singletons. These data come from a study of cytomegalovirus exposure and HLA in healthy donors. Study-wide results and limits: The authors later found most CMV-associated TCR beta chains appeared HLA-restricted. The study recorded fewer than 200 TCR beta chains that were cytomegalovirus-associated.

Germline trimming cut 2 bases from V and 4 bases from J; bases unmatched to any gene: 7. The CDR3 loop spans 16 amino acids. Germline V lookup: CDR1 LNHDA, CDR2 SQIVND (reference sequence). The specimen sequenced was PBMCs. The chain links TRBV19 to TRBJ2-2, with 7 positions matching TRBD2. The TCR sequence derives from a young man in good health and CMV-seronegative. The CDR3 here is CASSIRGRGGTGELFF. For the CDR3, the DNA is TGTGCCAGTAGTATACGGGGGAGGGGCGGCACCGGGGAGCTGTTTTTT.